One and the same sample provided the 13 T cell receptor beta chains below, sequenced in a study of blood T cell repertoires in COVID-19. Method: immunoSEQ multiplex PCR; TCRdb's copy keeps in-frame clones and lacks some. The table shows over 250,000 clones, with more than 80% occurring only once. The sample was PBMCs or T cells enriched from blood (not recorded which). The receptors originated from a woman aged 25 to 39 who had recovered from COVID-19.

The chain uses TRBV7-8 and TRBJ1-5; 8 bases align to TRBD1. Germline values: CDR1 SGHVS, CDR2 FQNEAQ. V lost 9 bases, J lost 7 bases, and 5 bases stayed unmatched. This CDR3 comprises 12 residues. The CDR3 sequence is CASSTGEQPQHF. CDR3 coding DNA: TGTGCCAGTTCGACAGGGGAGCAGCCCCAGCATTTT.

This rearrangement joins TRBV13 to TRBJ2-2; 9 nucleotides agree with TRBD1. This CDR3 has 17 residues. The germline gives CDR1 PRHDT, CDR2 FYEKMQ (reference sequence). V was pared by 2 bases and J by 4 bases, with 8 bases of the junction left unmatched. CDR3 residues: CASSLPPPQGATGELFF. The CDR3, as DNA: TGTGCCAGCAGCTTACCCCCCCCACAGGGGGCCACCGGGGAGCTGTTTTTT.

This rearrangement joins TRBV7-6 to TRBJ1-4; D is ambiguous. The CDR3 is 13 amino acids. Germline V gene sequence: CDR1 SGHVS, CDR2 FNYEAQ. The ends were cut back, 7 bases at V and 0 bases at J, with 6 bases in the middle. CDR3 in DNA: TGTGCCAGCAAAATCTCAACTAATGAAAAACTGTTTTTT. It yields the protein CASKISTNEKLFF. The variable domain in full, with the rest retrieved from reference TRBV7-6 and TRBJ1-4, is GAGVSQSPRYKVTKRGQDVALRCDPISGHVSLYWYRQALGQGPEFLTYFNYEAQQDKSGLPNDRFSAERPEGSISTLTIQRTEQRDSAMYRCASKISTNEKLFFGSGTQLSVL.

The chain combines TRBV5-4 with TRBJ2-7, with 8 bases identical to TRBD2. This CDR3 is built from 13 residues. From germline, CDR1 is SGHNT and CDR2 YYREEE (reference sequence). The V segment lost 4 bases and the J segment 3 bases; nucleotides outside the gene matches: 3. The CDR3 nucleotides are TGTGCCAGCAGCACGGGGACTAGCTACGAGCAGTACTTC. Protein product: CASSTGTSYEQYF.

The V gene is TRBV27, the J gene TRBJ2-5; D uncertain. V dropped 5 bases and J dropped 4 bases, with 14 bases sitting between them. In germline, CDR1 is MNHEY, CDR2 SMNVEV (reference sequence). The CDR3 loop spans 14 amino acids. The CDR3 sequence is CASSPSSFRETQYF. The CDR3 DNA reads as TGTGCCAGCAGTCCCTCCTCGTTTAGAGAGACCCAGTACTTC.

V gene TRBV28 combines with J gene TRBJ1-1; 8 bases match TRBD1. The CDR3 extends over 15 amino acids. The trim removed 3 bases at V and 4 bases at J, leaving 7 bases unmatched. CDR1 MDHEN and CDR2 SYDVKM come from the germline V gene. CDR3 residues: CASSFGTGLGTEAFF. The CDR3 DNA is TGTGCCAGCAGTTTCGGGACAGGCTTGGGCACTGAAGCTTTCTTT. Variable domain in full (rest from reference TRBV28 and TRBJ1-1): DVKVTQSSRYLVKRTGEKVFLECVQDMDHENMFWYRQDPGLGLRLIYFSYDVKMKEKGDIPEGYSVSREKKERFSLILESASTNQTSMYLCASSFGTGLGTEAFFGQGTRLTVV.

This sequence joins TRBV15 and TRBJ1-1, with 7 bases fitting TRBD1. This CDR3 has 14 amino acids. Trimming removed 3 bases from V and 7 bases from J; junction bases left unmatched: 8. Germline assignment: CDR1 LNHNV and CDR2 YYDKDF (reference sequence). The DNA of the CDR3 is TGTGCCACCAGCAGTTCAGGGGGACCCCGTGAAGCTTTCTTT. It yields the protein CATSSSGGPREAFF.

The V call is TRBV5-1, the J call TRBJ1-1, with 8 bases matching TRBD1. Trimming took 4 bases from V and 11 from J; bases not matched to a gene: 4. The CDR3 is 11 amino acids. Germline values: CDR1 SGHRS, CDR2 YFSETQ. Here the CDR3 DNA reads TGCGCCAGCAGCATGGACAGGGTGGCTTTCTTT. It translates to CASSMDRVAFF.

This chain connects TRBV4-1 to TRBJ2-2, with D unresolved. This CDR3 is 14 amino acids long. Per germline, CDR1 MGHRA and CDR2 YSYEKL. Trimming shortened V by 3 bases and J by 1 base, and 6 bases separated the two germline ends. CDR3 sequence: CASSQRGNTGELFF. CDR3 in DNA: TGCGCCAGCAGCCAGAGAGGGAACACCGGGGAGCTGTTTTTT.

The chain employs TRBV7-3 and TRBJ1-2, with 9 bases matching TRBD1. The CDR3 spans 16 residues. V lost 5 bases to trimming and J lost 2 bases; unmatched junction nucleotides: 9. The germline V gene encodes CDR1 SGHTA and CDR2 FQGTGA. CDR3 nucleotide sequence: TGTGCCAGCAGCCCAGACGACGACAGGGGGAACTATGGCTACACCTTC. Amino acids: CASSPDDDRGNYGYTF. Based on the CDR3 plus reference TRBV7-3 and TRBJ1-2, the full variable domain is GAGVSQTPSNKVTEKGKYVELRCDPISGHTALYWYRQSLGQGPEFLIYFQGTGAADDSGLPNDRFFAVRPEGSVSTLKIQRTERGDSAVYLCASSPDDDRGNYGYTFGSGTRLTVV.

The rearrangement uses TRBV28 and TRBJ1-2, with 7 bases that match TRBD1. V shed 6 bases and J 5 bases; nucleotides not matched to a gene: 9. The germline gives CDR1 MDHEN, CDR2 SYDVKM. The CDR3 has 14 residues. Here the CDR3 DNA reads TGTGCCAGCAGCCGCGACAGGGTACGGTATGGCTACACCTTC. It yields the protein CASSRDRVRYGYTF.

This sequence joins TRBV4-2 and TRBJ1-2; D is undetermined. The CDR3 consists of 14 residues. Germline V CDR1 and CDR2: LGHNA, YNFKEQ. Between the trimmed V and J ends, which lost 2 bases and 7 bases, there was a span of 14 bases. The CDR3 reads CASSQSYGTGGYTF. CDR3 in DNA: TGTGCCAGCAGCCAAAGTTACGGTACGGGTGGCTACACCTTC.

CDR3 DNA: TGTGCCAGCAGTTTCCCGCTGACCTCGTTGACTAGCGGGCTAACCTACGAGCAGTACTTC. It encodes CASSFPLTSLTSGLTYEQYF. The V call is TRBV28, the J call TRBJ2-7; 10 bases are shared with TRBD2. The J segment lost 2 bases and the V segment lost 3 bases, leaving 19 bases of the junction unmatched. The CDR3 totals 20 residues. In germline, CDR1 is MDHEN, CDR2 SYDVKM.